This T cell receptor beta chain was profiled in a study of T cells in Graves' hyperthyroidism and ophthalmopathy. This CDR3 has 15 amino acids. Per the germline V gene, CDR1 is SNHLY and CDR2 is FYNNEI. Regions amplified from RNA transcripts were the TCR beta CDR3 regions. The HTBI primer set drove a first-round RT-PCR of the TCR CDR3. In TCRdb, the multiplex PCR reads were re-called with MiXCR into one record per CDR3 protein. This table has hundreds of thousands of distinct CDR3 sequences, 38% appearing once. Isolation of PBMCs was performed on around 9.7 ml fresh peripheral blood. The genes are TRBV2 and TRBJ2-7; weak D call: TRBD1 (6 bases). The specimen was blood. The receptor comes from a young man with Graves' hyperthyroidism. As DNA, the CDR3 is TGTGCTAGACCTTCTAGGACAGCCTTTTCCTACGAGCAGTACTTC. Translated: CARPSRTAFSYEQYF. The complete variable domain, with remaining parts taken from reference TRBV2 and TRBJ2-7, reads EPEVTQTPSHQVTQMGQEVILRCVPISNHLYFYWYRQILGQKVEFLVSFYNNEISEKSEIFDDQFSVERPDGSNFTLKIRSTKLEDSAMYFCARPSRTAFSYEQYFGPGTRLTVT.